Listed below are T cell receptor beta chains from one sample, sequenced in a study of blood T cell repertoires in COVID-19. Assay: immunoSEQ multiplex PCR; the TCRdb copy retains only in-frame clones and omits some. The sample has 250,000 to 350,000 clones; about nine tenths are singletons. Sequenced material: peripheral blood. The receptor source for this set is a woman under 40 with active or convalescent COVID-19. Both conserved end residues are part of each CDR3. The D gene is left open where the match is weak. Expanded clones are given a class, and other clones once, few, many or no size at all.

TRBJ2-6 | - | TRBV6-1 | - | CASSEANRLSSGANVLTF | TGTGCCAGCAGTGAAGCGAACAGACTATCCTCTGGGGCCAACGTCCTGACTTTC
TRBJ2-1 | - | TRBV5-5 | TRBD1 | CASSSGQAFNEQFF | TGTGCCAGCAGTTCGGGACAGGCTTTCAATGAGCAGTTCTTC
TRBJ2-3 | - | TRBV5-4 | TRBD2 | CASRVRGSGGPPDTQYF | TGTGCCAGCAGGGTCCGGGGGAGCGGGGGGCCGCCAGATACGCAGTATTTT
TRBJ1-1 | - | TRBV6-1 | TRBD1 | CASSEDRGFFIAEAFF | TGTGCCAGCAGTGAGGACAGGGGGTTCTTCATTGCTGAAGCTTTCTTT
TRBJ1-1 | - | TRBV27 | - | CASSPPGLSGTEAFF | TGTGCCAGCAGTCCCCCAGGACTAAGTGGGACTGAAGCTTTCTTT
TRBJ2-7 | - | TRBV6-4 | TRBD1 | CASGGQGPTTIAPYEQYF | TGTGCCAGCGGCGGACAGGGACCCACCACAATAGCCCCCTACGAGCAGTACTTC
TRBJ2-3 | - | TRBV7-3 | - | CASSLSSTDTQYF | TGTGCCAGCAGCTTATCTAGCACAGATACGCAGTATTTT
TRBJ2-7 | - | TRBV5-1 | - | CASSPLTAGEQYF | TGCGCCAGCAGCCCCTTGACTGCCGGCGAGCAGTACTTC
TRBJ2-1 | - | TRBV7-2 | TRBD1 | CASSVSPGGEQFF | TGTGCCAGCAGCGTCTCCCCAGGGGGCGAGCAGTTCTTC
TRBJ1-1 | once | TRBV10-3 | - | CAISDSGTEAFF | TGTGCCATCAGTGACTCAGGTACTGAAGCTTTCTTT
TRBJ1-6 | - | TRBV6-2/TRBV6-3 | TRBD1 | CASSQGQGALSPLHF | TGTGCCAGCAGTCAAGGACAGGGGGCTTTGTCACCCCTCCACTTT
TRBJ1-1 | once | TRBV19 | TRBD1 | CASTQRTGALGTEAFF | TGTGCCAGTACCCAAAGGACAGGGGCTCTCGGCACTGAAGCTTTCTTT
TRBJ1-2 | - | TRBV24-1 | TRBD1 | CATSDSAGTEDGYTF | TGTGCCACCAGTGATTCTGCCGGGACAGAGGATGGCTACACCTTC
TRBJ1-2 | - | TRBV21-1 | - | CASSNRDTEHYGYTF | TGTGCCAGCAGCAACCGGGACACAGAACACTATGGCTACACCTTC
TRBJ2-2 | - | TRBV6-5 | TRBD1 | CASRTQGVTSGELFF | TGTGCCAGCAGAACCCAGGGGGTTACTAGCGGGGAGCTGTTTTTT
TRBJ2-1 | - | TRBV6-2/TRBV6-3 | - | CASSYPSFIGGSYNEQFF | TGTGCCAGCAGTTACCCGAGTTTCATCGGGGGCTCCTACAATGAGCAGTTCTTC
TRBJ1-2 | few | TRBV28 | TRBD1 | CASSPNPGQGPINYGYTF | TGTGCCAGCAGTCCAAACCCGGGACAGGGACCCATTAACTATGGCTACACCTTC